This T cell receptor beta chain was sequenced during a study of beta chain features in type 1 diabetes. Broader study findings: TCRB CDR3s were moderately but significantly shorter in Type 1 diabetes patients in all four CD4+ subsets.

This clone was seen more than once but under ten times. What it binds is unknown. Per germline, CDR1 SGHRS and CDR2 YFSETQ. This CDR3 contains 15 residues. J was trimmed by 4 bases and V by 0 bases; bases with no gene match: 5. What was sequenced were expressed TCRB transcripts, since all of the isolated RNA had been reverse transcribed. Sequenced by immunoSEQ multiplex PCR; TCRdb stores in-frame clones only, minus some. The sample has more than 250,000 clones; around 22% are singletons. This chain links TRBV5-1 with TRBJ2-3, with 7 bases aligning to TRBD1. The receptor was isolated from a woman in her 30s with type 1 diabetes. Sequenced input: naive CD4+ T cells from blood. CDR3 protein: CASSLGDRDADTQYF. The CDR3 coding sequence is TGCGCCAGCAGCTTGGGCGACAGGGATGCAGATACGCAGTATTTT.